This passage covers 20 T cell receptor beta chains from one sample sequenced in a study of blood T cell repertoires in COVID-19. Libraries were prepared by immunoSEQ multiplex PCR; TCRdb keeps only in-frame clonotypes and omits some of them. The sample yields about 83,000 clones, 65% to 85% seen once. The source material was peripheral blood. These receptors came from a woman of 80 years or more with acute or convalescent COVID-19.

V usage is TRBV9 and J usage is TRBJ1-3; 9 bases are shared with TRBD1. Germline loops: CDR1 SGDLS, CDR2 YYNGEE. The length of the CDR3 is 15 residues. Germline trimming cut 2 bases from V and 3 bases from J; bases unmatched to any gene: 3. CDR3: CASSVGTGNGNTIYF. CDR3 nucleotides: TGTGCCAGCAGCGTCGGGACAGGGAATGGAAACACCATATATTTT. Together with reference TRBV9 and TRBJ1-3, the CDR3 gives the full variable domain: DSGVTQTPKHLITATGQRVTLRCSPRSGDLSVYWYQQSLDQGLQFLIQYYNGEERAKGNILERFSAQQFPDLHSELNLSSLELGDSALYFCASSVGTGNGNTIYFGEGSWLTVV.

The chain combines TRBV10-3 with TRBJ1-1; D remains unclear. The CDR3 contains 12 residues. Trimming removed 6 bases at V and 6 bases at J, with 11 bases between. Germline values: CDR1 ENHRY, CDR2 SYGVKD. In DNA, the CDR3 is TGTGCCATCAGCGAGAGGGAGTCTGAAGCTTTCTTT. Amino acids: CAISERESEAFF.

The chain has TRBV11-2 and TRBJ2-7; D is possibly TRBD1 (5 bases). CDR3 length: 15 amino acids. The V gene lost 2 bases and the J gene lost 2 bases, with 13 bases spanning the gap. CDR1 is SGHAT, CDR2 FQNNGV, per germline. CDR3 bases: TGTGCCAGCAGCTTATACTTCCAGGGTACCTACGAGCAGTACTTC. Translated, it gives CASSLYFQGTYEQYF. The variable domain in full, with the rest retrieved from reference TRBV11-2 and TRBJ2-7, is EAGVAQSPRYKIIEKRQSVAFWCNPISGHATLYWYQQILGQGPKLLIQFQNNGVVDDSQLPKDRFSAERLKGVDSTLKIQPAKLEDSAVYLCASSLYFQGTYEQYFGPGTRLTVT.

CDR3 sequence (DNA): TGTGCCAGCAGCCCTGGACGTTTGGGCAAGGGGACTAAAAAACTGTTTTTT. The encoded protein is CASSPGRLGKGTKKLFF. The genes are TRBV3-1 (or the pseudogene TRBV3-2) and TRBJ1-4; TRBD1 is a possible D gene (5 bases). The CDR3 covers 17 residues. The germline V and J ends were trimmed by 4 bases and 9 bases, with 24 bases remaining between them. CDR1 and CDR2 from the germline V gene are LGHDT and YNNKEL (reference sequence).

The chain joins TRBV4-3 to TRBJ2-7; TRBD1 might be the D (6 bases). The germline gives CDR1 LGHNA, CDR2 YSLEER. The germline V and J ends were trimmed by 0 bases and 3 bases, with 15 bases remaining between them. The CDR3 sequence is 16 residues long. The CDR3 reads CASSQDMGAGYYEQYF. The CDR3 DNA follows: TGCGCCAGCAGCCAAGATATGGGGGCAGGGTACTACGAGCAGTACTTC.

The gene calls are TRBV4-1 and TRBJ2-1; 10 nucleotides agree with TRBD1. CDR3 size: 13 residues. After removal of 6 bases from V and 7 bases from J, the junction contained 3 bases not matched to a gene. Looked up from germline, CDR1 is MGHRA and CDR2 is YSYEKL. CDR3 nucleotides: TGCGCCAGCAGTTGGACAGGGGGAAATGAGCAGTTCTTC. Translation: CASSWTGGNEQFF.

This clone was seen once. The chain joins TRBV6-5 to TRBJ1-2; 7 bases fit TRBD1. The germline V gene encodes CDR1 MNHEY and CDR2 SVGAGI. The CDR3 loop spans 11 amino acids. After removal of 7 bases from V and 5 bases from J, the junction contained 1 base not matched to a gene. In DNA form, the CDR3 reads TGTGCCAGCACAGGGGGGTATGGCTACACCTTC. This translates into CASTGGYGYTF.

This rearrangement joins TRBV28 to TRBJ2-1; 9 bases match TRBD2. V dropped 3 bases and J dropped 10; count of bases not matched to a gene: 7. The CDR3 totals 14 residues. Germline values: CDR1 MDHEN, CDR2 SYDVKM. CDR3 nucleotide sequence: TGTGCCAGCAGTTTGGGGCTAGCGGGGCGGGAGCAGTTCTTC. Amino acid sequence: CASSLGLAGREQFF.

This sequence joins TRBV4-1 and TRBJ1-6; TRBD1 might be the D (6 bases). This CDR3 contains 17 residues. The germline V and J ends were trimmed by 1 base and 6 bases, with 16 bases remaining between them. CDR1 and CDR2 (germline): MGHRA, YSYEKL. The CDR3 here is CASSQGLQGLANSPLHF. The CDR3 nucleotides are TGCGCCAGCAGCCAAGGGCTCCAGGGGCTGGCTAATTCACCCCTCCACTTT.

This chain uses TRBV27 with TRBJ2-1, with 10 bases aligning to TRBD2. The germline V gene has CDR1 MNHEY and CDR2 SMNVEV (reference sequence). The CDR3 has 15 residues. V lost 5 bases to trimming and J lost 9 bases; unmatched junction nucleotides: 10. CDR3 bases: TGTGCCAGCAGTAACCCCGCAGCGGGGGGGCGTGAGCAGTTCTTC. Protein: CASSNPAAGGREQFF.

V usage is TRBV12-3 or TRBV12-4 and J usage is TRBJ1-3; D is uncertain. The CDR3 contains 11 residues. V lost 4 bases and J 10 bases, leaving 8 bases between the germline ends. Written as DNA, the CDR3 is TGTGCCAGCAGTTCCGTTAGTACCATATATTTT. Its translation: CASSSVSTIYF.

The chain recombines TRBV7-8 with TRBJ1-5; 8 nucleotides line up with TRBD1. Unmatched junction bases numbered 10, after V lost 0 bases and J lost 0 bases. The CDR3 sequence is 19 residues long. The germline gives CDR1 SGHVS, CDR2 FQNEAQ. In DNA form, the CDR3 reads TGTGCCAGCAGCTTAGCGCTTTCACAGGGGGGCTATAGCAATCAGCCCCAGCATTTT. It codes for CASSLALSQGGYSNQPQHF.

The J gene is TRBJ1-2, the V gene TRBV29-1; no reliable D call. Looked up from germline, CDR1 is SQVTM and CDR2 is ANQGSEA. The V gene lost 4 bases and the J gene lost 8 bases, with 8 bases spanning the gap. This CDR3 comprises 10 residues. The CDR3 DNA reads TGCAGCGTTGGAGCCGGGGGCTACACCTTC. Its protein product is CSVGAGGYTF.

The gene calls are TRBV11-2 and TRBJ2-3, with D maybe TRBD2 (7 bases). Trimming took 4 bases from V and 4 from J, leaving 27 bases between them. The CDR3 totals 19 residues. Per the germline V gene, CDR1 is SGHAT and CDR2 is FQNNGV. The CDR3 coding sequence is TGTGCCAGCAGCTCCACGACCTCTAGGGGGGGGCGGGTCGCAGATACGCAGTATTTT. This encodes CASSSTTSRGGRVADTQYF.

The V gene is TRBV12-5, the J gene TRBJ1-2; D is uncertain. This CDR3 comprises 12 residues. The V end was cut by 6 bases, the J end by 5 bases, with 10 bases between. Germline values: CDR1 LGHNT, CDR2 FRNRAP. The CDR3 loop reads CASGRDGYGYTF. DNA of the CDR3: TGTGCTAGTGGCCGTGACGGGTATGGCTACACCTTC.

This chain links TRBV11-3 with TRBJ1-1, with TRBD1 identical over 7 bases. Germline assignment: CDR1 SGHNT and CDR2 YENEEA. Losses at the gene ends were 3 bases for V and 0 bases for J; bases not matched to a gene: 4. CDR3 length equals 15 residues. CDR3 nucleotides: TGTGCCAGCAGCTTTGCCGGGACAGTGAACACTGAAGCTTTCTTT. This codes for CASSFAGTVNTEAFF.

This chain links TRBV19 with TRBJ2-7, with a tentative D call TRBD1 (6 bases). The CDR3 totals 14 residues. The V and J ends lost 1 base and 7 bases respectively, with 14 bases between them. Germline-derived CDR1 and CDR2 are LNHDA and SQIVND (reference sequence). The DNA for the CDR3 is TGTGCCAGTAGTATAGTGGGCAGGGGAAAGGAGCAGTACTTC. The encoded protein is CASSIVGRGKEQYF. The entire variable domain, with the rest obtained from reference TRBV19 and TRBJ2-7, is as follows: DGGITQSPKYLFRKEGQNVTLSCEQNLNHDAMYWYRQDPGQGLRLIYYSQIVNDFQKGDIAEGYSVSREKKESFPLTVTSAQKNPTAFYLCASSIVGRGKEQYFGPGTRLTVT.

The J gene is TRBJ1-1, the V gene TRBV5-8, with unresolved D. CDR3 length: 14 residues. The germline V gene has CDR1 SGHTS and CDR2 YDEGEE. V lost 2 bases and J lost 0, with 8 bases in between. CDR3 nucleotide sequence: TGTGCCAGCAGCTTTGGCGGGGTGAACACTGAAGCTTTCTTT. Residues: CASSFGGVNTEAFF.

The chain employs TRBV7-6 and TRBJ1-2, with no clear D. The CDR3 runs 15 residues. CDR1 is SGHVS and CDR2 is FNYEAQ in the germline V gene. V lost 5 bases and J 3 bases, leaving 16 bases between the germline ends. The CDR3 loop reads CASSLAAGRDYGYTF. The CDR3 DNA sequence: TGTGCCAGCAGCCTCGCTGCGGGCAGAGACTATGGCTACACCTTC.

The rearrangement uses TRBV7-2 and TRBJ1-6; the D gene is possibly TRBD1 (6 bases). This CDR3 is built from 16 residues. The germline CDR1 and CDR2 sequences are SGHTA and FQGNSA. The V end was cut by 2 bases, the J end by 8 bases, with 16 bases between. The CDR3 protein is CASSLNRAGGDSPLHF. CDR3 nucleotides: TGTGCCAGCAGCTTAAACAGGGCAGGTGGGGATTCACCCCTCCACTTT.